The source of this T cell receptor (beta chain) is a study of T-cell memory formation after mild COVID-19 listed by TCRdb under 2021. With regard to the full study: Most TCR sequence clusters were specific to one of the two donors. Longitudinal TCRalpha and TCRbeta repertoire sequencing tracked T-cell clones expanding and contracting after mild COVID-19 in a couple of donors. The cohort comprised two young, previously healthy adult volunteers, one female and one male.

TCRdb shows the sequencer as Illumina NovaSeq 6000. TCRalpha and TCRbeta cDNA libraries were built by 5'RACE with constant-segment primers, adding sample barcodes and unique molecular identifiers. Trizol reagent was used to extract RNA from every sample. Library amplification was performed in two PCR steps, and a second sample barcode and Illumina TruSeq adapters were introduced in the second step. Sequencing of the libraries was done on an Illumina NovaSeq, producing 2 x 150 bp paired-end reads. Per the original workflow: Reads were demultiplexed and collapsed into UMI-guided consensus sequences with migec v1.2.7. With mixcr v2.1.11, UMI consensuses were aligned to TRA and TRB V and J templates and assembled into clonotypes. Clonotypes were classified as expanded or contracted when called significant by both edgeR and NoisET, with noise models trained on biological replicates. edgeR calls used a false discovery rate-adjusted p below 0.01 and a log2 fold-change threshold of 1. As an exploratory analysis of dynamics, max-normalized trajectories of the 1000 most abundant clonotypes were examined with PCA combined with hierarchical clustering. Each responding clone was given a CD4 or CD8 phenotype based on the CD4+ and CD8+ repertoires, which had been sequenced separately. TCRdb took the public reads, trimmed them with fastp at Q25, ran MiXCR for clone calling and kept in-frame beta chains. CDR3 protein duplicates are merged, each entry listing the most common genes and DNA. The authors' filters were not applied to this entry. The sample data list about 310,000 distinct CDR3 sequences, and roughly a fifth of these were observed just once. Roughly 21% of the sample is held by the ten biggest clonotypes.

Regarding this clonotype: The specificity of this receptor is unknown. Per-base quality was not reported, and no clone a single base away is much larger than it.

The CDR3, cysteine through phenylalanine, is 14 amino acids long. The retained sequence is limited to the CDR3, 42 bases, with the frame set at the first base. Here V drops 5 bases and J drops 8 bases, and the junction holds 9 bases not matched to any gene. Ficoll-Paque density gradient centrifugation was the method used to isolate PBMCs. Results and caveats for the whole study, not just this receptor: Contracting CD4+ clones were found mainly in CM and EM memory subsets, while CD8+ clones were enriched in EMRA. Clones contracting from day 15 to 85 had balanced CD4/CD8 phenotypes, while a second wave expanding from day 15 to 37 was biased towards CD4+. The study included only two mild cases, and larger cohorts that include severe cases with pre-infection samples were judged to be necessary. Whether the second-wave clones peaking on day 37 were SARS-CoV-2 specific was not confirmed. Some responding clones were found in pre-infection memory, which suggests that pre-existing cross-reactive memory T cells took part in the SARS-CoV-2 response.

The source material was PBMCs or a T cell subset sorted from them (not recorded which). This clonotype was obtained from a man between 18 and 35 years old who had mild COVID-19 (a few samples of this study predate the infection). The sample titles of this study are shuffled in the database, so cell type and time point are left out; the donor was told from shared clones. Recombination connected TRBV12-3 or TRBV12-4 to TRBJ1-2; TRBD1 fits 9 bases in the junction. The CDR3 reads CASSARGTGKGYTF. The sequenced DNA: TGTGCCAGCAGTGCTAGAGGGACAGGGAAAGGCTACACCTTC.